This T cell receptor beta chain was sequenced for a study of beta chain features in type 1 diabetes. Germline V gene lookup returns CDR1 SQVTM and CDR2 ANQGSEA. Trimming stripped 2 bases from V and 4 bases from J, with 7 bases between. This CDR3 region has 12 residues. Of the isolated RNA, all was reverse transcribed, and so the sequenced material was expressed TCRB transcripts. Sequencing used immunoSEQ multiplex PCR; TCRdb keeps in-frame clones, though not all of them. This sample has hundreds of thousands of clones, with about 29% found just once. The chain carries TRBV29-1 and TRBJ2-3, with a possible D match to TRBD1 (5 bases). The sample was naive CD4+ T cells from blood. This sequence originates from a man aged 18-30 years in good health. The CDR3 DNA is TGCAGCGTTGAACAGGGTGCAGATACGCAGTATTTT. This encodes CSVEQGADTQYF.